A selection of T cell receptor beta chains follows, all from one sample in a study of metastatic and nonmetastatic thyroid tumors. Using MiXCR, TCRdb re-called clones from the PCR reads. Of approximately 15,000 clones detected, under 25% appear once; the ten largest clones hold roughly 13%. The sequencing input was blood. The receptors originated from a female donor with papillary thyroid cancer or a benign thyroid nodule (not recorded which). Some clones in this sample may be carry-over from other donors' samples. Each CDR3 is given with its conserved first and last residue. A D gene is named only where the DNA matches it firmly. Clone size appears in some rows only: once, few, many, or a class for an expanded clone.

TGTGCCAGTAGTGTCTCGGAGTGCTCTGGGGCCAGCGTCCTGACTTTC CASSVSECSGASVLTF NA TRBV19 NA TRBJ2-6
TGTGCCAGCAGCGTAGAGGCGGTCGGGACGCGACCAGATACGCAGTACTTT CASSVEAVGTRPDTQYF NA TRBV9 NA TRBJ2-3
TGTGCCAGCAGAACCGGGGACGCTACTTCCTACAATGAGCAGTTCTTC CASRTGDATSYNEQFF NA TRBV11-2 NA TRBJ2-1
TGTGCCAGCAGCTTGACAGGCCAGGCCGAGCAGTACTTC CASSLTGQAEQYF NA TRBV11-2 NA TRBJ2-7
TGCAGCGTTTCGGAATACAATGAGCAGTTCTTC CSVSEYNEQFF many TRBV29-1 NA TRBJ2-1
TGTGCCAGCAGTTTCGGGCTAGCCCAAGAGACCCAGTACTTC CASSFGLAQETQYF many TRBV28 NA TRBJ2-5
TGTGCCAGCCGGGACCACAACCTCAATCAGCCCCAGCATTTT CASRDHNLNQPQHF medium-sized TRBV19 NA TRBJ1-5
TGCGCCAGCAGCCCGATAATGGACACGAACTCTGGAAACACCATATATTTT CASSPIMDTNSGNTIYF many TRBV4-3 NA TRBJ1-3
TGTGCCAGCAGTAAGTGGTGGAGGGATGGCTACACCTTC CASSKWWRDGYTF medium-sized TRBV6-1 NA TRBJ1-2
TGTGCCACCAGTTCAACGGCTAGCACAGATATGCAGTATTTT CATSSTASTDMQYF NA TRBV24-1 NA TRBJ2-3
TGTGCCAGCAGCGCCGCGCGGGACAGGGTCGGGTCACCCCTCCACTTT CASSAARDRVGSPLHF many TRBV9 TRBD1 TRBJ1-6
TGTGCCAGCAGTTTTACCCTTCTAGCGGGAGGCCAGAATACGCAGTATTTT CASSFTLLAGGQNTQYF once TRBV6-2/TRBV6-3 TRBD2 TRBJ2-3
TGTGCCTGGAGTGTAGACAAAACCTACGAGCAGTACTTC CAWSVDKTYEQYF many TRBV30 NA TRBJ2-7
TGCGCCAGCAGCTTCGGGGCGGGGTCACAAGAGACCCAGTACTTC CASSFGAGSQETQYF many TRBV5-1 NA TRBJ2-5
TGTGCCAGTATCCAGACAGGGGTTAGCAATCAGCCCCAGCATTTT CASIQTGVSNQPQHF many TRBV19 TRBD1 TRBJ1-5
TGTGCCAGCAGCCGAAGTAGCGGGAGGGCCTTGGGTGAGCAGTTCTTC CASSRSSGRALGEQFF many TRBV3-1 TRBD2 TRBJ2-1
TGCGCCAGCAGCCCGGTCGGAATCAGCTCCTATAATTCACCCCTCCACTTT CASSPVGISSYNSPLHF many TRBV5-1 NA TRBJ1-6
TGTGCCAGCAGTTACTCAATAGGAGGTTATGGCTACACCTTC CASSYSIGGYGYTF few TRBV6-5 NA TRBJ1-2
TGCAGTGCTAGACCACCGACAGGGTGGGACTACGAGCAGTACTTC CSARPPTGWDYEQYF hyperexpanded TRBV20-1 TRBD1 TRBJ2-7
TGTGCCAGCAGTTCAACGGTCTACGAGCAGTACTTC CASSSTVYEQYF medium-sized TRBV28 NA TRBJ2-7
TGTGCCAGCAGTAAGGAACGCTACGAGCAGTACTTC CASSKERYEQYF medium-sized TRBV6-1 NA TRBJ2-7
TGTGCCAGCGGACAGGGTAGCACAGATACGCAGTATTTT CASGQGSTDTQYF few TRBV19 TRBD1 TRBJ2-3